This paragraph reports one TCR beta chain. In the study's own analysis: Amplified reference gene primers provided the basis for estimating nucleated cell counts. Sequencing was performed with immunoSEQ multiplex PCR; in TCRdb, only in-frame clones are kept and a portion is missing. V and J calls and clone size are copied from that table; D and trimming were computed from the DNA. The table records 90,000 to 120,000 clones, 80% to 85% of them present only once. The germline gives CDR1 WNHNN, CDR2 SYGVQD (reference sequence). The CDR3 covers 16 residues. With V trimmed by 6 bases and J by 3 bases, 12 bases remained unmatched. The sample comes from a study of blood T cell repertoires in COVID-19. Study details: Sites in the United States, Italy and Spain provided acute and convalescent COVID-19 samples. T cells, B-cell-depleted T cells, or PBMCs supplied cDNA or gDNA.

The chain employs TRBV10-1 and TRBJ1-1; 8 bases are shared with TRBD1. The sequence derives from a man aged 70-80 years with acute or convalescent COVID-19. The sequenced material came from peripheral blood. The CDR3 nucleotides read TGCGCCAGCAGGAGGACAGGGTGGCTACGGGACACTGAAGCTTTCTTT. Translation gives CASRRTGWLRDTEAFF.